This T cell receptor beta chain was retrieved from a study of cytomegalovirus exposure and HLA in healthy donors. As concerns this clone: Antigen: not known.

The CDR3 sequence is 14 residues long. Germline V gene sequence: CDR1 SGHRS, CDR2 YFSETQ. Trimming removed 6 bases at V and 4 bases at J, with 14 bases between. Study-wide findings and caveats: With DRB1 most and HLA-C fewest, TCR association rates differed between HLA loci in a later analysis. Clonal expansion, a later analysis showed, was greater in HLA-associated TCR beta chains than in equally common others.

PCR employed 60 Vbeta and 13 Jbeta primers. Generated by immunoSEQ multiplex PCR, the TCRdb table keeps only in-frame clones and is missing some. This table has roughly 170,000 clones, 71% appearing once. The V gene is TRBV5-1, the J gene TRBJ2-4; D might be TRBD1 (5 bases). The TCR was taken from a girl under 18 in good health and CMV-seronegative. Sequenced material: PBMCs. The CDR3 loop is CASIWRQPKNIQYF. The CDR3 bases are TGCGCCAGCATATGGCGACAGCCTAAAAACATTCAGTACTTC.